The text below deals with one T cell receptor (beta chain). The antigen remains unidentified. CDR3 length: 15 residues. V was pared by 2 bases and J by 0 bases, with 9 bases between. The germline V gene encodes CDR1 LGHDT and CDR2 YNNKEL (reference sequence). This sample was taken from a study of human T cells and chemical hapten exposure. What the library attached to individual cDNA molecules were unique molecular identifiers. TCRdb ran MiXCR on the RACE reads and lists one entry per CDR3 protein. The sample has 150,000 to 200,000 distinct CDR3 sequences, around 30% seen once. Described time point: pre-sensitization, week 0. Stated treatment: therapeutic diphenylcyclopropenone sensitization with weekly scalp DPC. Ahead of applying each patch test, blood was sampled. Patients had alopecia, were aged 18 to 70, and were not pregnant. Study-wide results and caveats: DPC sensitization did not alter TCRs above 1 in 1000 frequency.

The chain couples TRBV3-1 to TRBJ2-3; D not certain. This clonotype was obtained from a woman aged 25 to 39 with alopecia areata. Some clones in this sample may be carry-over from other donors' samples. Here the sequenced sample was whole blood, taken in connection with sensitization to the hapten diphenylcyclopropenone (DPC). The CDR3 region has the DNA TGTGCCAGCAGCCAAATTCCATCTAGCACAGATACGCAGTATTTT. It translates to CASSQIPSSTDTQYF.